The 2 T cell receptor beta chains in this list originate from one sample, sequenced in a study of PD-1 blockade in classical Hodgkin lymphoma. There was relapse after autologous stem cell transplantation in every patient, and there was variation in brentuximab vedotin exposure. Only in-frame clones appear in the TCRdb table, and some are missing; sequencing was by immunoSEQ multiplex PCR. The sample yields 98,000 or so clones, around 89% seen once. The sequences come from peripheral blood mononuclear cells (PBMCs), collected before the second cycle of nivolumab. These receptors were collected from a human donor with classical Hodgkin lymphoma.

The chain has TRBV15 and TRBJ1-5; D call uncertain. The CDR3 has 13 residues. Trimming removed 0 bases from V and 8 bases from J, with 8 bases in between. Germline CDR1 LNHNV, CDR2 YYDKDF (reference sequence). CDR3 loop: CATSRDLLKPQHF. The CDR3, as DNA: TGTGCCACCAGCAGAGATCTCCTGAAGCCCCAGCATTTT.

The V call is TRBV7-2, the J call TRBJ1-4; 7 nucleotides agree with TRBD1. Germline lookup yields CDR1 SGHTA and CDR2 FQGNSA. V shed 5 bases, J shed 8 bases, and the junction held 5 bases outside the gene matches. This CDR3 has 13 amino acids. This chain's CDR3 is CASSMTGREKLFF. In DNA form, the CDR3 reads TGTGCCAGCAGCATGACAGGGCGGGAAAAACTGTTTTTT.